The 2 T cell receptor beta chains below come from one sample, sequenced in a study of T cell changes during pregnancy in multiple sclerosis. Profiling relied on immunoSEQ multiplex PCR, and the TCRdb table lists in-frame clones only, not all of them. The profile shows approximately 20,000 clones, 85% to 90% of them singletons. The material sequenced was CD8+ T cells from peripheral blood mononuclear cells, taken in the second trimester of pregnancy. These receptor sequences come from a female donor in good health, enrolled as a control in a pregnancy study.

V usage is TRBV4-3 and J usage is TRBJ1-2; 11 positions match TRBD1. The germline V gene encodes CDR1 LGHNA and CDR2 YSLEER. Germline trimming cut 2 bases from V and 4 bases from J; bases unmatched to any gene: 3. CDR3 size: 15 residues. CDR3 sequence: CASSQLGTGGYGYTF. CDR3 DNA sequence: TGCGCCAGCAGCCAACTTGGGACAGGGGGCTATGGCTACACCTTC.

The chain is built from TRBV6-1 and TRBJ1-5; TRBD1 is a possible D gene (6 bases). Germline V gene sequence: CDR1 MNHNS, CDR2 SASEGT. V lost 1 base and J lost 8, with 15 bases in between. The CDR3 runs to 15 residues. The CDR3 region is CASSEDLGATEPQHF. The CDR3 DNA follows: TGTGCCAGCAGTGAAGATCTGGGGGCTACGGAGCCCCAGCATTTT.